This TCR beta chain comes out of a study of T cells in Graves' hyperthyroidism and ophthalmopathy. Researchers took RNA transcripts and amplified the TCR beta CDR3 regions from them. HTBI primers were employed in a first-round RT-PCR of the TCR CDR3. TCRdb processed the multiplex PCR reads anew with MiXCR; each CDR3 protein has one entry. The data contain a few hundred thousand distinct CDR3 sequences, about 13% of them singletons. With respect to this clonotype: Antigen unknown.

Per the germline V gene, CDR1 is SGHTS and CDR2 is YDEGEE. The CDR3 is made up of 14 amino acids. V shed 2 bases and J shed 3 bases, with 11 bases lying between them. Study-level results: Classification by a 13 V-J model distinguished ophthalmopathy from stable hyperthyroidism.

This clonotype was obtained from a woman in her late teens or twenties with Graves' hyperthyroidism. Sample: blood. V is TRBV5-8 and J is TRBJ1-1, with unresolved D. CDR3 DNA sequence: TGTGCCAGCAGCTTCGGAGTTGGGCACACTGAAGCTTTCTTT. It specifies CASSFGVGHTEAFF.